This T cell receptor beta chain was recovered during a study of regulatory T cells in long-lasting Graves disease listed by TCRdb under 2021. General notes on the study: Antithyroid drugs had been taken for less than 3 months by newly diagnosed Graves' disease patients. Peripheral blood TCR sequencing and RNA sequencing compared persistent Graves' disease patients with newly diagnosed Graves' disease patients. The study was registered as a clinical trial and conducted in China. A total of some 35 samples underwent TCR sequencing, from about 13 patients with persistent Graves' disease and approximately 20 patients with newly diagnosed Graves' disease. Findings and caveats that apply to the study as a whole: The authors acknowledged the small sample size as a limitation that may reduce accuracy. TRBV28, TRBJ1-2 and TRBJ2-5 were preferentially used in persistent disease, while TRBV20-1 and TRBJ2-1 were favored in newly diagnosed disease. Patients with persistent disease shared more public clonotypes (about 2,500) than newly diagnosed patients did (around 1,000). Peripheral blood alone was examined, since thyroid tissue, which constituted the primary lesion, could not be accessed. Sequencing and analysis were limited to the TCR beta chain. Lower TCR Shannon entropy and fewer highly expanded clones were observed in persistent Graves' disease patients than in newly diagnosed patients, which suggested clonal expansion.

Interpreted using the paper, the time point label stands for: newly diagnosed GD, antithyroid drugs for less than 3 months. For both TCR sequencing and RNA sequencing, RNA was extracted from PBMCs in TRIzol. The diagnosis of Graves' disease was made according to American Thyroid Association guidelines. Patients for the study were recruited at an endocrinology department in Xi'an, China. Each patient gave roughly 10 milliliters of peripheral blood, collected in an EDTA anticoagulant tube. Ficoll Paque Plus density gradient separation was used to isolate PBMCs, and no additional T cell sorting was done. RNA quality was checked with an Agilent 2100 Bioanalyzer and agarose gel, and concentration with a NanoDrop 2000. Comment on this clonotype: This receptor's antigen is unknown. Per-nucleotide qualities are absent, and no much larger clonotype sits a single base away.

Library preparation was by multiplex PCR. Instrument on record: Illumina HiSeq 4000. CDR3 regions were amplified by Arm-PCR with iRepertoire HTBI primers to construct TCR beta libraries. Gel purification was performed on PCR products prior to sequencing. The study's processing was this. A total of 62 TRBV and some 15 TRBJ segments were identified across samples and were used for gene usage analysis of CDR3 amino acid clonotypes. Filtered high-quality paired reads were merged into contigs using COPE and FqMerger. BLAST was used to align contigs to IMGT TRBV, TRBD and TRBJ reference genes, with CDR3 defined following IMGT. Highly expanded clones were defined as clonotypes with a frequency above 0.1%. Repertoire diversity was measured by Shannon entropy, and V-J evenness by the Gini coefficient. Clonotypes shared by more than one individual were considered public. TCRdb took the public reads, trimmed them with fastp at Q25, ran MiXCR for clone calling and kept in-frame beta chains. Under each unique CDR3 protein, matching rows form one entry showing the most common genes and DNA. TCRdb's processing, not the authors' own work, is the source of the V and J calls. The sample table records about 320,000 distinct CDR3 sequences; about 20% of these occur just once. In total, the top ten clones hold approximately 35% of the sample.

Trimming leaves V shorter by 6 bases and J shorter by 5 bases, with the junction holding 8 bases beyond the gene matches. As encoded in the germline V gene, CDR1 is SGHTA while CDR2 is FQGNSA. Taken from cysteine to phenylalanine, the CDR3 has 16 residues. Only the CDR3 region is kept as DNA, spanning 48 bases read in frame from base 1. This sequence uses TRBV7-2 and TRBJ2-5; TRBD2 lines up with 14 middle nucleotides. Sequencing used peripheral blood mononuclear cells (PBMCs), obtained at new diagnosis, from a patient treated with antithyroid drugs. This TCR came from a female donor with Graves disease. CDR3 loop: CASRSTSGRAWETQYF. The DNA reads as follows: TGTGCCAGCAGATCGACTAGCGGGAGGGCCTGGGAGACCCAGTACTTC.